This record concerns one TCR beta chain sequence. The CDR3 length is 15 residues. J gave up 9 bases and V 6 bases, and 10 bases lay outside the gene matches. Primed by a sample-barcoded 5' primer and a J-beta primer mix, a second PCR proceeded for about 6 to 12 cycles. A template-switch adaptor with 12 random nucleotides tagged each cDNA molecule. Each CDR3 protein is one row after TCRdb ran MiXCR on the 5' RACE reads. The sample records about 780,000 distinct CDR3 sequences, around half being singletons. These data are taken from a study of blood T cells in healthy people across ages. The sequence came from a man at least 80 years old in good health. The sequencing sample was made of blood. V is TRBV12-3 or TRBV12-4 and J is TRBJ2-1, with 11 bases aligning to TRBD2. DNA for the CDR3: TGTGCCAGCAGCCCGGTAGCGGGAGGGGTGGGTGAGCAGTTCTTC. It codes for CASSPVAGGVGEQFF.